This T cell receptor (beta chain) was retrieved from a study (dated by TCRdb to between 2014 and 2017). Turning to the overall study: The study set out to test whether tumor-infiltrating Tregs in breast cancer get recruited from blood Tregs or are instead converted in situ from other CD4+ T cell subsets. Here is what the overall study found, with its caveats: Tumor memory CD4+ T cell TCR gene usage clustered with blood and lymph node memory CD4+ cells and lymph node naive CD4+ cells. Rather than covering whole repertoires, validation in the larger cohort was restricted to a single TCR beta V-J rearrangement. The TCR alpha and beta sequences of tumor-infiltrating Tregs showed the greatest overlap with tumor naive CD4+ T cells, followed by blood naive CD4+ T cells.

The germline V gene yields MNHEY for CDR1 and SVGAGI for CDR2. The cysteine opens and the phenylalanine closes a CDR3 of 15 amino acids. Only CDR3 DNA is held: 45 bases, read in frame from base 1. Here V drops 6 bases and J drops 4 bases, and the junction holds 9 bases not matched to any gene. Amplification of full-length TCR variable regions was done by 5' RACE PCR using constant-region reverse primers, and this step was followed by semi-nested PCR with Nested Universal Primer A. The ReliaPrep RNA Cell Miniprep System was used to extract total RNA, which was then reverse transcribed into 5'RACE-ready cDNA with the SMARTer RACE 5'/3' Kit. Full-length TCR alpha and beta libraries were barcoded with multiplex adaptors and sequenced on an Illumina MiSeq. The published analysis was carried out like this. Sequencing data were pooled across the five patients for each of nine subset-tissue groups and compared by unsupervised clustering of TCR gene usage. The Morisita-Horn index was used to calculate repertoire similarity, with shared sequences weighted by how much each contributed to each repertoire. TCRdb ran its own pipeline on the public reads, namely fastp trimming at Q25 and MiXCR clone calling, and kept in-frame beta chains. All rows with the same CDR3 protein become a single entry with the most common DNA and genes. It is TCRdb's table, rather than the study itself, that gives the V and J calls and clone size. The sample table records about 54,000 distinct CDR3 sequences; 17% of these occur just once. Together, the top ten hold under 3% of the sample.

This clonotype was seen ten or more times. Its cognate antigen has yet to be identified. No base quality information exists; no much larger clone differs at one position. The Miltenyi Naive CD4+ T Cell Isolation kit was used to purify naive CD4+ T cells, and CD25 microbeads were used to remove Tregs. Tregs, naive and memory CD4+ T cells from tumor, blood and ipsilateral draining lymph nodes of roughly 5 breast cancer patients underwent full-length TCR alpha and beta sequencing. Ficoll density gradient centrifugation was used to isolate mononuclear cells from lymph nodes or from 45 to 50 ml of peripheral blood. FACS confirmed that the sorted cell populations were more than 90% pure.

This TCR came from a female donor with breast cancer. The sequence joins TRBV6-5 to TRBJ2-5; 9 central nucleotides agree with TRBD1. The specimen sequenced was naive CD4+ T cells sorted from blood. In light of the paper, this sample's cell subset or site label describes: naive CD4+ T cells, CD4+CD45RA+CD25-. The DNA reads TGTGCCAGCAGCCGAAAACCGGGACAGGGAGAGACCCAGTACTTC. This is translated as CASSRKPGQGETQYF.